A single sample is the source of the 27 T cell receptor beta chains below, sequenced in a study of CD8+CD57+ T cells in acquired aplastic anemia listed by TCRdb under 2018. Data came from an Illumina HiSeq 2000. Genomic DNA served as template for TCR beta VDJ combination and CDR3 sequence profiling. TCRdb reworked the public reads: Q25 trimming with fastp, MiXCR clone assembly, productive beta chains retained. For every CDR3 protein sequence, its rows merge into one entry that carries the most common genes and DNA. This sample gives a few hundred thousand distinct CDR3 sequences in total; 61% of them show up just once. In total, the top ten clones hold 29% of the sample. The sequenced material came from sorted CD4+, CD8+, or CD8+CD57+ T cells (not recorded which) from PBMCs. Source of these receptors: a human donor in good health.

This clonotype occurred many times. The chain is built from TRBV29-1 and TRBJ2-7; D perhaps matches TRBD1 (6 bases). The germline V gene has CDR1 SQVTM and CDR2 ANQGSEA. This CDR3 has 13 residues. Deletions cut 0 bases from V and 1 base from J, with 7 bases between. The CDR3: CSVEEGQSYEQYF. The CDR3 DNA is TGCAGCGTTGAAGAAGGACAGTCCTACGAGCAGTACTTC.

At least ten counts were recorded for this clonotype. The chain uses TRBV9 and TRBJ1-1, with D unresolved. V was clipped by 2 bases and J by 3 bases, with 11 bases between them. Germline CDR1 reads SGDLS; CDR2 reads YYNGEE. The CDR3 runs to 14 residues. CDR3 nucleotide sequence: TGTGCCAGCAGCGTTTTGCTAGACGACACTGAAGCTTTCTTT. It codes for CASSVLLDDTEAFF. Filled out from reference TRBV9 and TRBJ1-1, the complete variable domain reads DSGVTQTPKHLITATGQRVTLRCSPRSGDLSVYWYQQSLDQGLQFLIQYYNGEERAKGNILERFSAQQFPDLHSELNLSSLELGDSALYFCASSVLLDDTEAFFGQGTRLTVV.

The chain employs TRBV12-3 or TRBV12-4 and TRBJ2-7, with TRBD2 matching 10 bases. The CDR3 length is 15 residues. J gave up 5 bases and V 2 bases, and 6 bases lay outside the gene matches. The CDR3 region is CASSLSSGRAHEQYF. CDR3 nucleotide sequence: TGTGCCAGCAGTTTATCCAGCGGGAGGGCCCACGAGCAGTACTTC.

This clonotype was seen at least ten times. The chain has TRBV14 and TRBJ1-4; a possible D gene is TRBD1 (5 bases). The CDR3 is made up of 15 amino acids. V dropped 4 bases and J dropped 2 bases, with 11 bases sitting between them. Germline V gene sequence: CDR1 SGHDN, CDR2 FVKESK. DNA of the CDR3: TGTGCCAGCAGCCTTGGGACGGTGACTAATGAAAAACTGTTTTTT. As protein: CASSLGTVTNEKLFF.

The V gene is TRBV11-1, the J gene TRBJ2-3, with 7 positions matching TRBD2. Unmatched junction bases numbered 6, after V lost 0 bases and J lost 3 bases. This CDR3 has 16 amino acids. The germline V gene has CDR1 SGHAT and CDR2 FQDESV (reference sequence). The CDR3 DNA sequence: TGTGCCAGCAGCTTAGCTCCGGGAGGCCTTACAGATACGCAGTATTTT. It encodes CASSLAPGGLTDTQYF. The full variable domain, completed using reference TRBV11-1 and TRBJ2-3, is EAEVAQSPRYKITEKSQAVAFWCDPISGHATLYWYRQILGQGPELLVQFQDESVVDDSQLPKDRFSAERLKGVDSTLKIQPAELGDSAMYLCASSLAPGGLTDTQYFGPGTRLTVL.

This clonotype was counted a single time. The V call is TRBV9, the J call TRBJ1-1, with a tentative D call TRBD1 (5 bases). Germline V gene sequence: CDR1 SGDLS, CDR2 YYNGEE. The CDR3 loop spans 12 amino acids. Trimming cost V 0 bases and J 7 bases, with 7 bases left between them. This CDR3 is CASSVADSEAFF. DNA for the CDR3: TGTGCCAGCAGCGTAGCCGACAGTGAAGCTTTCTTT.

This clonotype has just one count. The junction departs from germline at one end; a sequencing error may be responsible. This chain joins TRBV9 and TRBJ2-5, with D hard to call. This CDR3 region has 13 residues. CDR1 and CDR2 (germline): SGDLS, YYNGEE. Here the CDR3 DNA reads TGTGCCAGCAGCGTTTCTGGCCAAGAGATCCAGTACTTC. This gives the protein CASSVSGQEIQYF.

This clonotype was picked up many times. The CDR3 nucleotides read TGTGCCAGCAGTAGGCCCGTGGGACTAGCAATCACAGATACGCAGTATTTT. Translated, it gives CASSRPVGLAITDTQYF. The rearrangement joins TRBV9 to TRBJ2-3; 9 bases match TRBD2. In germline, CDR1 is SGDLS, CDR2 YYNGEE. This CDR3 comprises 17 residues. V lost 5 bases and J lost 2; bases outside the gene matches: 12.

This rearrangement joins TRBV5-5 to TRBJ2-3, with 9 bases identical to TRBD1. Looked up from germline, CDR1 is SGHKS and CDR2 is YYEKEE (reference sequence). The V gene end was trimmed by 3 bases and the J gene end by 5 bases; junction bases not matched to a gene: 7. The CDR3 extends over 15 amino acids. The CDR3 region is CASSSPGTGKDTQYF. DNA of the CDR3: TGTGCCAGCAGCTCCCCCGGGACAGGGAAAGATACGCAGTATTTT.

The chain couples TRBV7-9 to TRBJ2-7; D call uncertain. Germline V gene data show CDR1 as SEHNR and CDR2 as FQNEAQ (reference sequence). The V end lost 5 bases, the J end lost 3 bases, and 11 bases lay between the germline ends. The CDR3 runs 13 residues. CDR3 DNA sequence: TGTGCCAGCAGCCAAGAAGAACGCTACGAGCAGTACTTC. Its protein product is CASSQEERYEQYF.

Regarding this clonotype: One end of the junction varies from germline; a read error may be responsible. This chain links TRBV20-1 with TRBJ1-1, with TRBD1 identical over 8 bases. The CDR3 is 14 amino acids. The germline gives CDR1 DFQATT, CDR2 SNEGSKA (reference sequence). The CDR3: CSAGDVQGETEAFF. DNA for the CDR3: TGCAGTGCTGGAGACGTACAGGGGGAGACTGAAGCTTTCTTT.

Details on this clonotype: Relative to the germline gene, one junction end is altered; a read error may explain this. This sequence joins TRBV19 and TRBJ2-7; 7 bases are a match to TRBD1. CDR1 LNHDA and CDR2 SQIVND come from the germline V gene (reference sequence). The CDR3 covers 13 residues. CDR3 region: CASRDRATYERYF. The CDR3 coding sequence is TGTGCCAGTCGGGACAGAGCTACCTACGAGCGGTACTTC. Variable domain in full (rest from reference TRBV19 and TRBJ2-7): DGGITQSPKYLFRKEGQNVTLSCEQNLNHDAMYWYRQDPGQGLRLIYYSQIVNDFQKGDIAEGYSVSREKKESFPLTVTSAQKNPTAFYLCASRDRATYERYFGPGTRLTVT.

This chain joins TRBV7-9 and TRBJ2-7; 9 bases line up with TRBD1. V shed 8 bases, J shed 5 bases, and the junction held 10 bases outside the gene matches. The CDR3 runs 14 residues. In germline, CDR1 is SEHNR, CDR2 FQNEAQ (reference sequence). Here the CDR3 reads CASAPRDRVNEQYF. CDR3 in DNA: TGTGCCAGCGCGCCACGGGACAGGGTAAACGAGCAGTACTTC.

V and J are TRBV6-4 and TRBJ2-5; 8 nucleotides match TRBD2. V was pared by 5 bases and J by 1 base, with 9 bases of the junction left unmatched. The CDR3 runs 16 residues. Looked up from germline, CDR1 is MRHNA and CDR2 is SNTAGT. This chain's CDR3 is CASSYGGSGAQETQYF. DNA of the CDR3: TGTGCCAGCAGTTACGGGGGTAGCGGGGCCCAAGAGACCCAGTACTTC.

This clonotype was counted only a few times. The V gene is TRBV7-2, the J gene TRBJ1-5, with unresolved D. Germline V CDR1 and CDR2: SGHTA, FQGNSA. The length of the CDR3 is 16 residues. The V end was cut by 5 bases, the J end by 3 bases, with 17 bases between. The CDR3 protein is CASSRRWAGANQPQHF. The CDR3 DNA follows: TGTGCCAGCAGCCGAAGATGGGCCGGAGCCAATCAGCCCCAGCATTTT.

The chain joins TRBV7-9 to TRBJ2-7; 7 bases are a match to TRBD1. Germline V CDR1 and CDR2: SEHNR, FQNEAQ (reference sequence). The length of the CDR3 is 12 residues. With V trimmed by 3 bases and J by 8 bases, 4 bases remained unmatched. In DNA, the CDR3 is TGTGCCAGCAGCTTGACACAGGGGCAGCAGTACTTC. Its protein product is CASSLTQGQQYF. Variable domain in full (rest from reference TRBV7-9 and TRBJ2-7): DTGVSQNPRHKITKRGQNVTFRCDPISEHNRLYWYRQTLGQGPEFLTYFQNEAQLEKSRLLSDRFSAERPKGSFSTLEIQRTEQGDSAMYLCASSLTQGQQYFGPGTRLTVT.

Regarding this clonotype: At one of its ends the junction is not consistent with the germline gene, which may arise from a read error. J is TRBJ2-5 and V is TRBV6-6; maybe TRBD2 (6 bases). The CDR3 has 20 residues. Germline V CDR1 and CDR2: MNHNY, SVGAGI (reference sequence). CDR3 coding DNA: TGTGCCAGCAGTACACCGATACTAGACGGGGGTCGGTCGTCTGTAGAGACCCAGCACTTC. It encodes CASSTPILDGGRSSVETQHF.

The CDR3 bases are TGCAGTGGGACCGGGACAGCGGAGAAAGAGACCCAGTACTTC. The encoded protein is CSGTGTAEKETQYF. The rearrangement joins TRBV20-1 to TRBJ2-5, with 7 bases aligning to TRBD1. Germline values: CDR1 DFQATT, CDR2 SNEGSKA (reference sequence). With V trimmed by 7 bases and J by 3 bases, 11 bases remained unmatched. The CDR3 totals 14 residues.

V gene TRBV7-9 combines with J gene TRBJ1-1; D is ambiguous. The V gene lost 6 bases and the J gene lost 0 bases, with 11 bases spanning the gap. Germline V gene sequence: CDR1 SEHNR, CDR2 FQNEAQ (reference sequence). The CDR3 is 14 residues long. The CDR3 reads CASREGVVNTEAFF. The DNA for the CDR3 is TGTGCCAGCAGGGAGGGAGTGGTGAACACTGAAGCTTTCTTT.

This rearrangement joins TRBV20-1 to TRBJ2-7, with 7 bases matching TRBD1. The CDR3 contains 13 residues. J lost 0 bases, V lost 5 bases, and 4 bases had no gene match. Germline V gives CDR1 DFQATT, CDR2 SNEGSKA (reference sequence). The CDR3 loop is CSAPGQSSYEQYF. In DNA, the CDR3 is TGCAGTGCTCCGGGACAGAGCTCCTACGAGCAGTACTTC.

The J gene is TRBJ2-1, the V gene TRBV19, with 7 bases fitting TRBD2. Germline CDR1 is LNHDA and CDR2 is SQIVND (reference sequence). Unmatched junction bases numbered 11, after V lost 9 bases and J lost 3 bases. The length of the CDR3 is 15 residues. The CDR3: CASRFSGTGYNEQFF. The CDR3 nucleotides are TGTGCCAGCCGATTCAGCGGGACGGGCTACAATGAGCAGTTCTTC.

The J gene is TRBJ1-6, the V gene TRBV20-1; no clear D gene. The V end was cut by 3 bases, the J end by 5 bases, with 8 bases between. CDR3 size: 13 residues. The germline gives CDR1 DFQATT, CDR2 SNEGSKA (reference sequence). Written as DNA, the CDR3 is TGCAGTGCTAGTGGAAGACATAATTCACCCCTCCACTTT. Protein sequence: CSASGRHNSPLHF.

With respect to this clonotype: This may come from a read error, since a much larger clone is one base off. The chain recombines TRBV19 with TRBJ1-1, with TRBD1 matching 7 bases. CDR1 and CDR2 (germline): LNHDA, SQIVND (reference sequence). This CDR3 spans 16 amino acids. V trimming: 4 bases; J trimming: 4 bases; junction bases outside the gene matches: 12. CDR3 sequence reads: CASSKTGFVGSTEAFF. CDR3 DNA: TGTGCCAGTAGTAAGACAGGGTTTGTCGGTAGCACTGAAGCTTTCTTT.

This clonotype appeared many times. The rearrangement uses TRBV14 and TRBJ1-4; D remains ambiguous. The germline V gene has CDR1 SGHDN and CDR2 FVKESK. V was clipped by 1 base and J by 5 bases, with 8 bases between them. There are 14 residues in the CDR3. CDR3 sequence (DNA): TGTGCCAGCAGCCAAGGTGCCTCGAATGAAAAACTGTTTTTT. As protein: CASSQGASNEKLFF.

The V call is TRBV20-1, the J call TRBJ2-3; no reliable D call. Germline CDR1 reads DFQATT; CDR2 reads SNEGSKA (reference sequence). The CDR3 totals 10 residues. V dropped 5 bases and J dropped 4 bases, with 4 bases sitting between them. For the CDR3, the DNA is TGCAGTGCTGACGCAGATACGCAGTATTTT. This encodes CSADADTQYF.

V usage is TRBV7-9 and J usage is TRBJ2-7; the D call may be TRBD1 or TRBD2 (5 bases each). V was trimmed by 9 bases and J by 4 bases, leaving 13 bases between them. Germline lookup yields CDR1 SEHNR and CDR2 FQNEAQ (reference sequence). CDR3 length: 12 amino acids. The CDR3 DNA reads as TGTGCCAGACCCGGGGCCCCGTACGAGCAGTACTTC. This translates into CARPGAPYEQYF.

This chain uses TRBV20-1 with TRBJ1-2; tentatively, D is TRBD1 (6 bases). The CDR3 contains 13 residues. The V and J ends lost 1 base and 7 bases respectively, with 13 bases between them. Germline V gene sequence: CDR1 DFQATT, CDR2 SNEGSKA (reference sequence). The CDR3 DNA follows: TGCAGTGCTAGAGCCCTGGGGGCGGCTGGCTACACCTTC. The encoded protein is CSARALGAAGYTF.